The TCR beta chain under discussion was sequenced for a study of tumor-infiltrating lymphocytes in primary liver carcinoma. Study-wide results and caveats: Researchers found tumor-adjacent and tumor-blood pairs overlapped less than tumor region pairs.

Total RNA (roughly 550 ng) served as template for TCR beta cDNA synthesis primed by a constant-region primer. Three rounds of nested multiplex PCR with slightly modified ARM-PCR produced TCR beta libraries. Use of TRBV1-TRBV30 forward primers with a C-beta reverse primer characterized the first two PCR rounds, which lasted around 9 cycles each. TCRdb called the multiplex PCR reads again in MiXCR, with one record for every CDR3 protein. The data hold around 120,000 distinct CDR3 sequences, with around 70% observed a single time. Germline V gene data show CDR1 as MDHEN and CDR2 as SYDVKM. The CDR3 has 13 residues. Between 20 and 30 mg of unsorted bulk tissue served as the source from which RNA and DNA were co-extracted. Through surgical resection, the patients' primary liver carcinoma was treated. At sampling, these chronic HBV carriers had received no treatment. This clonotype was seen only once. The antigen is not known. The junction departs from the called germline gene at one end, perhaps through a read error.

This receptor was obtained from a woman aged 55-70 years with primary liver carcinoma and hepatitis B virus infection. Sequencing was carried out using tumor-adjacent normal liver tissue. The gene calls are TRBV28 and TRBJ2-7; D perhaps matches TRBD2 (6 bases). DNA for the CDR3: TGTACCAGCAGTTTACGGGGACTCTACGAGCAGCACTTC. It is translated as CTSSLRGLYEQHF.